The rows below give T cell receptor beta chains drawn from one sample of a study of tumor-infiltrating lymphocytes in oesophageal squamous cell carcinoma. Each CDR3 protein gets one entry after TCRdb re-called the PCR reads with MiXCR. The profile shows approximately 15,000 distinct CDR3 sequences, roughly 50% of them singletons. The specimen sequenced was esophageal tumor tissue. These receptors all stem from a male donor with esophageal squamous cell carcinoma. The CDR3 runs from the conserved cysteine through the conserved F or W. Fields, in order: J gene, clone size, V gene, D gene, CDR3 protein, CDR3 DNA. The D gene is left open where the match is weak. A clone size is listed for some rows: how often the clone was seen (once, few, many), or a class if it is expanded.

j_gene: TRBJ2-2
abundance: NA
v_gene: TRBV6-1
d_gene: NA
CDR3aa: CASSPDRRTPGSCFF
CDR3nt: NA

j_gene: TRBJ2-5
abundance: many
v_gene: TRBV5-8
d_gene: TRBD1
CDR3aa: CASTIGLGQGQETQYF
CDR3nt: TGTGCCAGCACCATAGGGTTAGGACAGGGGCAAGAGACCCAGTACTTC

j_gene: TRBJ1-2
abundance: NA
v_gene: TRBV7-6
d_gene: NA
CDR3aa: CASSLYGEGYTF
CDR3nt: TGTGCCAGCAGCTTATATGGGGAAGGCTACACCTTC

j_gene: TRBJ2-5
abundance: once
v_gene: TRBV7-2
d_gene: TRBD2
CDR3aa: CASTSGRGETQYF
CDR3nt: TGTGCCAGCACTAGCGGGAGGGGAGAGACCCAGTACTTC

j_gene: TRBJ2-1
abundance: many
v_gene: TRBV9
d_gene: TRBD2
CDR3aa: CASSVAVASGYNEQFF
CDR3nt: TGTGCCAGCAGCGTAGCTGTGGCTAGCGGGTACAATGAGCAGTTCTTC

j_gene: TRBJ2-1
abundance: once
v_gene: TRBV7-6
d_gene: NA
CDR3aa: CVSSLASLAEQFF
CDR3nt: TGTGTCAGCAGCTTAGCGAGTTTGGCAGAGCAGTTCTTC

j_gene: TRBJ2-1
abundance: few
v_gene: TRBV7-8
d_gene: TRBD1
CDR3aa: CASSLETGTAYNEQFF
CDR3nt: TGTGCCAGCAGCTTAGAAACCGGGACAGCCTACAATGAGCAGTTCTTC

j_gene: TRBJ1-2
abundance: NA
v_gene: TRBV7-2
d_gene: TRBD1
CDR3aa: CASSPQGGIYYGYTF
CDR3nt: TGTGCCAGCAGCCCTCAGGGGGGTATATACTATGGCTACACCTTC

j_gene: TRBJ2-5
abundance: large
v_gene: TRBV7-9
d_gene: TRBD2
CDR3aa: CASRKTSAQETQYF
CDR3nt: TGTGCCAGCAGGAAAACTAGCGCTCAAGAGACCCAGTACTTC

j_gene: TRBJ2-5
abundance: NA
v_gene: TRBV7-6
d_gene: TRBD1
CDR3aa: CASSFGTAQETQYF
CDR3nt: TGTGCTAGCAGCTTCGGGACAGCCCAAGAGACCCAGTACTTC

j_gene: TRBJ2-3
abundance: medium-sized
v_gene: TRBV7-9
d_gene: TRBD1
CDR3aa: CASSPGTGVFRDTQYF
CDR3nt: TGTGCCAGCAGCCCTGGGACAGGGGTATTTAGAGATACGCAGTATTTT

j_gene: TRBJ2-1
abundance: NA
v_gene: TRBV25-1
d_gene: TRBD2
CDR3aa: CATKPSGITNEQFF
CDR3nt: TGTGCCACCAAGCCCAGCGGGATAACCAATGAGCAGTTCTTC

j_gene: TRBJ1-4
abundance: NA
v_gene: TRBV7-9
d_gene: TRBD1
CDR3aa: CASSVRAGGEKLFF
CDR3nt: TGTGCCAGCAGCGTACGGGCAGGGGGAGAAAAACTGTTTTTT